This T cell receptor beta chain is from a study of CD8 T cells in ankylosing spondylitis. With respect to this clonotype: Its antigen is unidentified.

Study-level findings and limits: Peripheral blood samples showed relatively rare disease-linked clones, and these clones were CD8+. Reported data indicate significant enrichment of disease-linked clones within matched ankylosing spondylitis synovial fluid. Characteristic of ankylosing spondylitis blood, it appeared, was a TCR beta motif comprising eight highly homologous variants.

Deletions cut 7 bases from V and 1 base from J, with 11 bases between. Germline CDR1 is DFQATT and CDR2 is SNEGSKA (reference sequence). The CDR3 consists of 14 residues. TCRdb re-derived calls from the 5' RACE reads in MiXCR, one entry per CDR3 protein. The sample consists of 700,000 to 1,000,000 distinct CDR3 sequences, over 9.5% of them appearing once. The source material was blood, either unsorted or a sorted T cell fraction (not recorded which). The sequence was obtained from a male donor with ankylosing spondylitis. The genes are TRBV20-1 and TRBJ1-6, with D unresolved. CDR3 protein: CSVASVSYNSPLHF. The CDR3 DNA follows: TGCAGTGTCGCAAGCGTTTCCTATAATTCACCCCTCCACTTT.